This TCR beta chain came from a study of blood T cells in healthy people across ages. Study information: T cells yielded about one barcoded beta molecule per two cells through template switching. Study outcomes and limitations: Roughly linearly, TCR beta diversity per million T cells fell as age increased. PBMCs that were unsorted prevented a conclusive naive versus antigen-experienced comparison.

Primers used in a second PCR of roughly 6 to 12 cycles were a sample-barcoded 5' primer and a J-beta primer mix. TCRdb called the 5' RACE reads again in MiXCR, with one record for every CDR3 protein. The sample has about 1.8 million distinct CDR3 sequences; around half are singletons. In the case of this clonotype: Its antigen is unidentified.

This CDR3 comprises 14 residues. V lost 3 bases and J lost 10, with 13 bases in between. The germline gives CDR1 PRHDT, CDR2 FYEKMQ (reference sequence). The chain has TRBV13 and TRBJ1-6; D is possibly TRBD1 (5 bases). The sequence derives from a woman aged 40 to 55 in good health. Material: blood. The CDR3: CASSLKSGYSPLHF. The DNA of the CDR3 is TGTGCCAGCAGCTTGAAGTCAGGGTACTCACCCCTCCACTTT.